The 18 T cell receptor beta chains below all came from one sample that was sequenced in a study of neurological immune-mediated disorders. TCRdb fed the 5' RACE reads into MiXCR, producing one record per CDR3 protein. The profile shows about 62,000 distinct CDR3 sequences, 3.5% to 4.5% of them singletons. What was sequenced was PBMCs. These receptors came from a woman between 50 and 59 years old with multiple sclerosis.

In this sample, this clonotype turned up many times. V and J are TRBV2 and TRBJ2-2; D unclear. Germline V gene sequence: CDR1 SNHLY, CDR2 FYNNEI. The V and J ends lost 7 bases and 4 bases respectively, with 13 bases between them. The CDR3 runs 14 residues. The CDR3 reads CASKVLQTTGELFF. CDR3 in DNA: TGTGCCAGCAAGGTATTGCAGACCACCGGGGAGCTGTTTTTT.

This clonotype was picked up many times. CDR3 sequence (DNA): TGTGCCAGCAGTCCGGACAGAGGGTCTGGCTACACCTTC. This codes for CASSPDRGSGYTF. The gene calls are TRBV9 and TRBJ1-2; D is possibly TRBD1 (6 bases). Germline values: CDR1 SGDLS, CDR2 YYNGEE. This CDR3 spans 13 amino acids. V lost 5 bases and J 7 bases, leaving 15 bases between the germline ends.

This clonotype was detected ten times or more. V is TRBV20-1 and J is TRBJ2-1, with 13 bases aligning to TRBD2. J lost 8 bases, V lost 6 bases, and 10 bases had no gene match. The CDR3 length is 15 residues. CDR1 DFQATT and CDR2 SNEGSKA come from the germline V gene (reference sequence). This CDR3 is CSATKGLAGSDEQFF. CDR3 nucleotides: TGCAGTGCCACGAAGGGACTAGCGGGAAGCGATGAGCAGTTCTTC.

This clonotype was recorded a few times. A much larger clonotype is one base distant, so this may be a read error. The genes are TRBV24-1 and TRBJ1-5; D is perhaps TRBD1 (5 bases). The CDR3 has 14 amino acids. Germline-derived CDR1 and CDR2 are KGHDR and SFDVKD. CDR3 in DNA: TGTGCCACCAGTCGAGCAGGGCAGAATCAGCCCCAGAATTTT. It encodes CATSRAGQNQPQNF.

The V call is TRBV7-9, the J call TRBJ2-7; D not certain. The CDR3 is 12 amino acids. Germline CDR1 is SEHNR and CDR2 is FQNEAQ (reference sequence). Trimming shortened V by 7 bases and J by 1 base, and 8 bases separated the two germline ends. The CDR3 spells CASTPSSYEQYF. The CDR3, as DNA: TGTGCCAGCACCCCATCGTCCTACGAGCAGTACTTC.

This clonotype was counted ten times or more. CDR3 region: CASSLAGTVNQPQHF. The CDR3 DNA reads as TGCGCCAGCAGCTTGGCAGGGACTGTGAATCAGCCCCAGCATTTT. The chain employs TRBV5-1 and TRBJ1-5, with D maybe TRBD1 (5 bases). This CDR3 is built from 15 residues. V lost 0 bases and J lost 4, with 11 bases in between. Germline lookup yields CDR1 SGHRS and CDR2 YFSETQ.

This clonotype was found a few times. V is TRBV19 and J is TRBJ2-7, with 10 bases lining up with TRBD1. Germline CDR1 and CDR2: LNHDA and SQIVND (reference sequence). Unmatched junction bases numbered 9, after V lost 3 bases and J lost 13 bases. This CDR3 contains 13 residues. The CDR3 DNA reads TGTGCCAGTAGTATGGGACTAGGGACAGGGGTATACTTC. Amino acid sequence: CASSMGLGTGVYF.

The chain has TRBV4-2 and TRBJ2-1; TRBD2 matches at 11 bases. There are 16 residues in the CDR3. The germline V gene has CDR1 LGHNA and CDR2 YNFKEQ. The ends lost 4 bases at V and 5 bases at J; junction bases unmatched: 7. CDR3 nucleotide sequence: TGTGCCAGCAGCCCCATAGCGGGAGGGGACCACAATGAGCAGTTCTTC. Amino acids: CASSPIAGGDHNEQFF.

This clonotype was counted many times. This chain links TRBV12-3 or TRBV12-4 with TRBJ2-3; TRBD2 matches 13 bases. J gave up 7 bases and V 5 bases, and 9 bases lay outside the gene matches. The CDR3 is made up of 16 amino acids. As DNA, the CDR3 is TGTGCCAGCAGTACCCGACTAGCGGGAGGAGGATATACGCAGTATTTT. Translating gives CASSTRLAGGGYTQYF.

Ten or more counts support this clonotype. This chain connects TRBV5-1 to TRBJ1-2; 9 nucleotides align to TRBD1. The ends lost 7 bases at V and 6 bases at J; junction bases unmatched: 7. The V gene's germline CDR1 is SGHRS and CDR2 YFSETQ. This CDR3 region has 13 residues. CDR3 nucleotide sequence: TGCGCCAGCGCAACAGGGGGCCGGGATGGCTACACCTTC. This sequence encodes CASATGGRDGYTF.

This clonotype occurred many times. The chain couples TRBV15 to TRBJ2-5, with 8 nucleotides matching TRBD2. This CDR3 has 18 residues. The germline CDR1 and CDR2 sequences are LNHNV and YYDKDF (reference sequence). V gave up 0 bases and J gave up 1 base; unmatched junction bases: 10. The CDR3 nucleotides are TGTGCCACCAGCAGAGATCTGTTAGCGGGAAACCTCCAAGAGACCCAGTACTTC. It encodes CATSRDLLAGNLQETQYF.

Only a few counts were recorded for this clonotype. This chain uses TRBV5-1 with TRBJ2-1; D is unclear. This CDR3 region has 17 residues. Trimming cost V 2 bases and J 0 bases, with 15 bases left between them. Germline CDR1 SGHRS, CDR2 YFSETQ. The CDR3 is CASSFPHLRSSYNEQFF. The CDR3, as DNA: TGCGCCAGCAGCTTCCCGCACTTGAGAAGCTCCTACAATGAGCAGTTCTTC.

This clonotype was found a few times. J is TRBJ2-1 and V is TRBV19; TRBD2 matches at 8 bases. Germline values: CDR1 LNHDA, CDR2 SQIVND (reference sequence). This CDR3 contains 14 residues. J was trimmed by 6 bases and V by 11 bases; bases with no gene match: 12. In DNA form, the CDR3 reads TGTGCCGCCGGCCGTCCGGGAGGGCCCAATGAGCAGTTCTTC. This translates into CAAGRPGGPNEQFF.

The chain is built from TRBV20-1 and TRBJ2-1; 9 bases are shared with TRBD2. The V gene's germline CDR1 is DFQATT and CDR2 SNEGSKA (reference sequence). V trimming: 5 bases; J trimming: 9 bases; junction bases outside the gene matches: 11. The CDR3 is 14 amino acids. The CDR3 loop reads CSAAPGIAGVEQFF. The CDR3 DNA reads as TGCAGTGCTGCCCCTGGAATAGCGGGAGTTGAGCAGTTCTTC.

The V and J genes are TRBV7-2 and TRBJ2-7; 7 bases agree with TRBD1. CDR3 length: 13 amino acids. Germline loops: CDR1 SGHTA, CDR2 FQGNSA. V shed 5 bases and J 7 bases; nucleotides not matched to a gene: 8. The CDR3 DNA is TGTGCCAGCAGCCCCGGGGCAGGGGGAGAGCAGTACTTC. Translated: CASSPGAGGEQYF. The full variable domain, its missing parts supplied by reference TRBV7-2 and TRBJ2-7, is GAGVSQSPSNKVTEKGKDVELRCDPISGHTALYWYRQSLGQGLEFLIYFQGNSAPDKSGLPSDRFSAERTGGSVSTLTIQRTQQEDSAVYLCASSPGAGGEQYFGPGTRLTVT.

This clonotype was counted many times. V usage is TRBV20-1 and J usage is TRBJ1-1, with 9 bases aligning to TRBD1. Germline V gene sequence: CDR1 DFQATT, CDR2 SNEGSKA (reference sequence). CDR3 size: 12 residues. The CDR3 region is CRGTYRGPEAFF. As DNA, the CDR3 is TGCAGGGGTACTTACAGGGGGCCTGAAGCTTTCTTT.

This rearrangement joins TRBV29-1 to TRBJ2-7; perhaps TRBD1 as D (5 bases). The length of the CDR3 is 12 residues. CDR1 and CDR2 from the germline V gene are SQVTM and ANQGSEA. Trimming removed 2 bases at V and 2 bases at J, with 7 bases between. The chain's CDR3 is CSVELQAYEQYF. The CDR3 DNA reads as TGCAGCGTTGAACTACAGGCCTACGAGCAGTACTTC.

This clonotype showed up many times. The J gene is TRBJ2-2, the V gene TRBV7-9; unclear D gene. The CDR3 spans 14 residues. Trimming removed 1 base from V and 4 bases from J, with 7 bases in between. Per germline, CDR1 SEHNR and CDR2 FQNEAQ (reference sequence). DNA of the CDR3: TGTGCCAGCAGCTTAGAGGTCCCCACCGGGGAGCTGTTTTTT. Encoded protein: CASSLEVPTGELFF.